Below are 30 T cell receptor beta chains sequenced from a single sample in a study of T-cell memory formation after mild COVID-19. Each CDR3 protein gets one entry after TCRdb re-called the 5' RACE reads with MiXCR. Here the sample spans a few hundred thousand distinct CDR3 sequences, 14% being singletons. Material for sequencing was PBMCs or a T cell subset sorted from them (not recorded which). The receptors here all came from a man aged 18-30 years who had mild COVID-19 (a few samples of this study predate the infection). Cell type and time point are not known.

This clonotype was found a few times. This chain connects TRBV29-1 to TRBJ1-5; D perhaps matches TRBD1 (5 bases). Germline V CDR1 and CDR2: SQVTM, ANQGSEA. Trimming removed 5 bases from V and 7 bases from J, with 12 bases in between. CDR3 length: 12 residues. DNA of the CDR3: TGCAGCGTTAACACCGGGGACCAGCCCCAGCATTTT. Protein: CSVNTGDQPQHF.

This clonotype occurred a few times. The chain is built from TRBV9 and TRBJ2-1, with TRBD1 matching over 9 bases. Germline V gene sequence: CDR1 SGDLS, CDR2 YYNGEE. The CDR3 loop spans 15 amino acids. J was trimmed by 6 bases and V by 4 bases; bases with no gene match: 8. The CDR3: CASSLRQGVGNEQFF. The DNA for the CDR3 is TGTGCCAGCAGCCTTCGACAGGGGGTCGGCAATGAGCAGTTCTTC.

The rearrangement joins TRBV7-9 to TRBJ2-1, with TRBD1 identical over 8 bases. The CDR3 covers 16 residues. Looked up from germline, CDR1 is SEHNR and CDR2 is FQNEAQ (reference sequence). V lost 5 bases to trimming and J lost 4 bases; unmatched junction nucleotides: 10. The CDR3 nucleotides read TGTGCCAGCAGCAGTGCCCGGGACAGGCTATACAATGAGCAGTTCTTC. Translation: CASSSARDRLYNEQFF.

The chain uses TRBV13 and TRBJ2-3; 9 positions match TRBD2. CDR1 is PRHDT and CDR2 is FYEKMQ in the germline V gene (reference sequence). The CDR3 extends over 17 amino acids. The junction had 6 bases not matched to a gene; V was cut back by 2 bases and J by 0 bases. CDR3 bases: TGTGCCAGCAGCTTACGCGCTAGCGGGGACAGCACAGATACGCAGTATTTT. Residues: CASSLRASGDSTDTQYF.

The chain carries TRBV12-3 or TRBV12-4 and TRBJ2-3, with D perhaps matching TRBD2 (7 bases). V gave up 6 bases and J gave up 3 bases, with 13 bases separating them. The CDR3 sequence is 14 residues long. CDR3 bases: TGTGCCAGCAGGCTACAGGGAGGGACAGATACGCAGTATTTT. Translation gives CASRLQGGTDTQYF.

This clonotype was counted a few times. The CDR3 DNA reads TGTGCCAGCAGTTACGCACTATATAGTACAGACACTGAAGCTTTCTTT. Translated, it gives CASSYALYSTDTEAFF. The genes are TRBV6-5 and TRBJ1-1; D not certain. The V gene lost 2 bases and the J gene lost 3 bases, with 16 bases spanning the gap. Germline V gene data show CDR1 as MNHEY and CDR2 as SVGAGI. The CDR3 totals 16 residues.

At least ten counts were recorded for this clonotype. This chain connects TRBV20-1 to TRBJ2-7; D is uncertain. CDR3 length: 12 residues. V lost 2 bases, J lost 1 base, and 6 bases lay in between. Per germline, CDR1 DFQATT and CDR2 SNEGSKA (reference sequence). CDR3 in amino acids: CSARYRSYEQYV. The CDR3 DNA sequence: TGCAGTGCTAGATACCGATCCTACGAGCAGTACGTC.

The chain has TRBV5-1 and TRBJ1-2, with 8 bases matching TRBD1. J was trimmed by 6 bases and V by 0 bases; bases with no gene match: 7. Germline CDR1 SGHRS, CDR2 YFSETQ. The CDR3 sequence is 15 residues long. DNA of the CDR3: TGCGCCAGCAGCTTGGCCAGGGGGCGTAGGAATGGCTACACCTTC. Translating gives CASSLARGRRNGYTF.

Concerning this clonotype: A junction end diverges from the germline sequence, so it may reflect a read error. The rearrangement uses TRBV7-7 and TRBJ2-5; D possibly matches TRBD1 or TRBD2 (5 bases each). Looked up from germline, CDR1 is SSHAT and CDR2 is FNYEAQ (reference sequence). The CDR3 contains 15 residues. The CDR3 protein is CASSPGTGWSETQYF. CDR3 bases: TGTGCTAGCAGTCCCGGGACGGGGTGGTCGGAGACCCAGTACTTC.

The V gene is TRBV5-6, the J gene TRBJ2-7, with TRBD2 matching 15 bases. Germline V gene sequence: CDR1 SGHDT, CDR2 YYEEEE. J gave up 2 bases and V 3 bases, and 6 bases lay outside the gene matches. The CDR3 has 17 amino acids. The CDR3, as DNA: TGTGCCAGCAGCTCGGGACTAGCGGGGGGAACCCCCTACGAGCAGTACGTC. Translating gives CASSSGLAGGTPYEQYV.

The CDR3 region is CASPSGGAYNEQFF. The CDR3, as DNA: TGTGCCAGCCCAAGCGGGGGGGCCTACAATGAGCAGTTCTTC. This sequence joins TRBV7-3 and TRBJ2-1; 10 bases fit TRBD2. Germline CDR1 is SGHTA and CDR2 is FQGTGA. The trim removed 8 bases at V and 2 bases at J, leaving 3 bases unmatched. This CDR3 is 14 amino acids long.

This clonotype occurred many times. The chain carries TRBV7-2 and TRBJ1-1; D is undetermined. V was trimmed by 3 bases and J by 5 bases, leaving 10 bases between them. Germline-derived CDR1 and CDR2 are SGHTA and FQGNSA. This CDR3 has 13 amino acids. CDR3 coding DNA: TGTGCCAGCAGCTTTATGGGTTTGACTGAAGCTTTCTTT. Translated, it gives CASSFMGLTEAFF.

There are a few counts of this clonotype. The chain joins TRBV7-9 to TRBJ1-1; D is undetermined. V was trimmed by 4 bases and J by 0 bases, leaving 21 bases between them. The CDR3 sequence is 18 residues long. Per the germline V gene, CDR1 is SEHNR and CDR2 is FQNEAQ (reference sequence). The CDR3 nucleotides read TGTGCCAGCAGCTCCCCCTGGCGTCGGGATAACATGAACACTGAAGCTTTCTTT. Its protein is CASSSPWRRDNMNTEAFF.

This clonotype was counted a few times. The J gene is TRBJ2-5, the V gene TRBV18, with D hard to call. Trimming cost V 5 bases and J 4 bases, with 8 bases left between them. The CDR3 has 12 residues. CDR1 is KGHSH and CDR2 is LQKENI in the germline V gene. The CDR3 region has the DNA TGTGCCAGCTCATGGTTGGGAGAGACCCAGTACTTC. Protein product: CASSWLGETQYF. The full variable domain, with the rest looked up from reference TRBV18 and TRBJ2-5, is NAGVMQNPRHLVRRRGQEARLRCSPMKGHSHVYWYRQLPEEGLKFMVYLQKENIIDESGMPKERFSAEFPKEGPSILRIQQVVRGDSAAYFCASSWLGETQYFGPGTRLLVL.

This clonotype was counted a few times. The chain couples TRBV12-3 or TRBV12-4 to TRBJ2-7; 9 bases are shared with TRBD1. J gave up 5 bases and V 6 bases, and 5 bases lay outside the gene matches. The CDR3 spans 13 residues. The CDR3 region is CASSLQGAHEQYF. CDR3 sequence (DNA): TGTGCCAGCAGCCTACAGGGGGCGCACGAGCAGTACTTC.

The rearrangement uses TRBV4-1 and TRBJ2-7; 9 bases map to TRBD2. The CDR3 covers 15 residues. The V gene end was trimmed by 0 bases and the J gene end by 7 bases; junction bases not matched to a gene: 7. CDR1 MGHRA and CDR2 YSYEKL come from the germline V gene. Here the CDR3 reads CASSQEGGGAIEQYF. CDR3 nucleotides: TGCGCCAGCAGCCAAGAAGGCGGGGGGGCAATTGAGCAGTACTTC.

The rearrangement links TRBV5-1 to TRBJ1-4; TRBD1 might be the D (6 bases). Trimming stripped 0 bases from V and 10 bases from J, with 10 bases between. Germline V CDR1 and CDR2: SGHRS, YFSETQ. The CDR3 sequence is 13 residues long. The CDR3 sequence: CASSLEQGGKLFF. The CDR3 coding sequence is TGCGCCAGCAGCTTGGAACAGGGCGGAAAACTGTTTTTT.

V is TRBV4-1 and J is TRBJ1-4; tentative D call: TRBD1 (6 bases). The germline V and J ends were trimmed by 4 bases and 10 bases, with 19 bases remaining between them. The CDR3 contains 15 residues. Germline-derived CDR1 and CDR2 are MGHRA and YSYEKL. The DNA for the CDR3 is TGCGCCAGCAGCCGGCCGGACAGCCGGATAGGAAAACTGTTTTTT. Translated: CASSRPDSRIGKLFF.

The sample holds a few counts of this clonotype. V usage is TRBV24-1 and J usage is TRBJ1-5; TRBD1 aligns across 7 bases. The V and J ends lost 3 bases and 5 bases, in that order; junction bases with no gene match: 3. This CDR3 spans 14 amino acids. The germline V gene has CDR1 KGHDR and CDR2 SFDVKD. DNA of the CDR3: TGTGCCACCAGTGATGTAACAGGGGATCAGCCCCAGCATTTT. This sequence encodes CATSDVTGDQPQHF.

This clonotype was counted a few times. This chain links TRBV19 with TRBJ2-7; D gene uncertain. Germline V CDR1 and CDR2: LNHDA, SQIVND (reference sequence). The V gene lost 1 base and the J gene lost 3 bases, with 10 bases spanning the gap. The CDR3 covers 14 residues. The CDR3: CASSIAAGDYEQYV. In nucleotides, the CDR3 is TGTGCCAGTAGTATAGCAGCAGGCGACTACGAGCAGTACGTC.

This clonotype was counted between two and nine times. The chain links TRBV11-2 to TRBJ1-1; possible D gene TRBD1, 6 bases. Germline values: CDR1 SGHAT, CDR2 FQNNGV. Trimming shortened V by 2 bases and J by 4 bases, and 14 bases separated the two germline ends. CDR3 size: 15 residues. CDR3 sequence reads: CASSLSQGRSTEAFF. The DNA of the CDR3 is TGTGCCAGCAGCTTATCGCAGGGGCGAAGCACTGAAGCTTTCTTT.

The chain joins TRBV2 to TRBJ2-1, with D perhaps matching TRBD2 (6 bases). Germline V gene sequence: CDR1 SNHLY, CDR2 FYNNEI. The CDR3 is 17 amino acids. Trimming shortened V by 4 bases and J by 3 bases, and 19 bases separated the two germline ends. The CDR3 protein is CASSGGWAAEGYNEQFF. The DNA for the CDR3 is TGTGCCAGCAGTGGAGGGTGGGCAGCGGAGGGCTACAATGAGCAGTTCTTC. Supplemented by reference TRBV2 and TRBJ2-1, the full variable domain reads EPEVTQTPSHQVTQMGQEVILRCVPISNHLYFYWYRQILGQKVEFLVSFYNNEISEKSEIFDDQFSVERPDGSNFTLKIRSTKLEDSAMYFCASSGGWAAEGYNEQFFGPGTRLTVL.

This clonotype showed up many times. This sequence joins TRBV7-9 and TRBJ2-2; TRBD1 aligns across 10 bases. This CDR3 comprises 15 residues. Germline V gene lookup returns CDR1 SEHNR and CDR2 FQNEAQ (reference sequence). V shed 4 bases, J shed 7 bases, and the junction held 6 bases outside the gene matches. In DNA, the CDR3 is TGTGCCAGCAGCTCCGGGACAGGGGACATCGGGGAGCTGTTTTTT. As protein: CASSSGTGDIGELFF.

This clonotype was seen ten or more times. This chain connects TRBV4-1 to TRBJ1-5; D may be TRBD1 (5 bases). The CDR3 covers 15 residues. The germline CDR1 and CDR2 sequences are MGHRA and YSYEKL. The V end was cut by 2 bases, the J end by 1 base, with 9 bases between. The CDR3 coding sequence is TGCGCCAGCAGCCAAAGGTGGACAAGCAATCAGCCCCAGCATTTT. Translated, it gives CASSQRWTSNQPQHF.

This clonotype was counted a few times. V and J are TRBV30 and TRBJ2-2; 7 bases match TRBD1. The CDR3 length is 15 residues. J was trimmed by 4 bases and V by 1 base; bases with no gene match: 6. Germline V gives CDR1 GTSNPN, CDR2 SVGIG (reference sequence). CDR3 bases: TGTGCCTGGAGTGGGACAGGAAGGAGCACCGGGGAGCTGTTTTTT. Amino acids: CAWSGTGRSTGELFF.

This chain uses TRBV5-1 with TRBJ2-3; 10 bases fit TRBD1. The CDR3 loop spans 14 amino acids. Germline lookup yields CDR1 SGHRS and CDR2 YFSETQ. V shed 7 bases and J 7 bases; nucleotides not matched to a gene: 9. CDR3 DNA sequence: TGCGCCAGCGGGCGACAGGGGGCTTGGAATACGCAGTATTTT. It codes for CASGRQGAWNTQYF.

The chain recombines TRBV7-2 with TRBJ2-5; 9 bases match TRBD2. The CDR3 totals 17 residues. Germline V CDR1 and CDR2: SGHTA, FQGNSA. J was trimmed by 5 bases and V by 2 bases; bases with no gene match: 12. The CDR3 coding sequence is TGTGCCAGCAGCTTAAGTGGGCGGCGGGGGGGCATCGAGACCCAGTACTTC. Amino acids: CASSLSGRRGGIETQYF.

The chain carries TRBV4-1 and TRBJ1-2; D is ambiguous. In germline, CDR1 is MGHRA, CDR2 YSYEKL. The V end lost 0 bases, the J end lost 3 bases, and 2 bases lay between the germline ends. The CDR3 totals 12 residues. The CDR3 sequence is CASSQEDYGYTF. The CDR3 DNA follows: TGCGCCAGCAGCCAAGAAGACTATGGCTACACCTTC.

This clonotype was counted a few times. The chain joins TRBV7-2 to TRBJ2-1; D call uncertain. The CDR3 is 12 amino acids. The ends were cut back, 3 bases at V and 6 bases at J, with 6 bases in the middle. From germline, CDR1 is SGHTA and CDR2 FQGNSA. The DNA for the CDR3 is TGTGCCAGCAGCTTCTATAGCAATGAGCAGTTCTTC. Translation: CASSFYSNEQFF.

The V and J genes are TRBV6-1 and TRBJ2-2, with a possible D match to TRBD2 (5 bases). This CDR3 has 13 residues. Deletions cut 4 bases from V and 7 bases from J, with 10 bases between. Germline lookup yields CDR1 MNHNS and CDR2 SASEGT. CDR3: CASSGRGYGELFF. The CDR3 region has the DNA TGTGCCAGCAGTGGCCGGGGTTACGGGGAGCTGTTTTTT.